The sequence of this TCR beta chain was determined in a study of T cells after yellow fever vaccination. Note on this clonotype: One junction end does not reproduce the germline sequence, and a read error may be involved.

Germline CDR1 reads MNHNS; CDR2 reads SASEGT. The length of the CDR3 is 15 residues. TCRdb redid the calling of the 5' RACE reads with MiXCR, one entry per CDR3 protein. Of around 600,000 distinct CDR3 sequences in the sample, 9% to 15% were seen once. The chain links TRBV6-1 to TRBJ1-2; maybe TRBD1 (6 bases). The TCR comes from a man aged 25-40 years who received the YFV17D yellow fever vaccine. Sequencing used PBMCs, obtained on the day of the yellow fever booster vaccination. CDR3 amino acids: CASREEQGPFYGYTF. The CDR3 bases are TGTGCCAGCAGGGAAGAACAGGGTCCCTTCTATGGCTACACCTTC.